The T cell receptor (beta chain) under discussion was sequenced for a study of beta chain features in type 1 diabetes. Concerning this clone: Its antigen remains unidentified.

Expressed TCRB transcripts got sequenced, as all isolated RNA was reverse transcribed. Repertoires were generated with immunoSEQ multiplex PCR, while TCRdb's copy carries only in-frame clones and drops some. The repertoire consists of around 500,000 clones, with approximately 31% occurring once and the leading ten covering about 0.065%. V was pared by 3 bases and J by 0 bases, with 11 bases between. Germline V gene lookup returns CDR1 GTSNPN and CDR2 SVGIG (reference sequence). This CDR3 has 14 residues. The single heparinised draw taken from each donor contained around 100 mL of blood on average. Findings and caveats of the study: Type 1 diabetes patients had fewer VDJ junction insertions and more deletions. Amplification by PCR could prefer shorter templates, with the same effect in patients and controls. A closer apparent resemblance between naive, central memory and Treg TCRB repertoires was seen in patients than in healthy donors.

The TCR originated in a man between 18 and 29 years old in good health. The sequenced sample was naive CD4+ T cells from blood. V usage is TRBV30 and J usage is TRBJ1-1; no definite D call. CDR3 nucleotides: TGTGCCTGGAGCCCGGACCTGTTGAACACTGAAGCTTTCTTT. This gives the protein CAWSPDLLNTEAFF. Filled out from reference TRBV30 and TRBJ1-1, the complete variable domain reads SQTIHQWPATLVQPVGSPLSLECTVEGTSNPNLYWYRQAAGRGLQLLFYSVGIGQISSEVPQNLSASRPQDRQFILSSKKLLLSDSGFYLCAWSPDLLNTEAFFGQGTRLTVV.